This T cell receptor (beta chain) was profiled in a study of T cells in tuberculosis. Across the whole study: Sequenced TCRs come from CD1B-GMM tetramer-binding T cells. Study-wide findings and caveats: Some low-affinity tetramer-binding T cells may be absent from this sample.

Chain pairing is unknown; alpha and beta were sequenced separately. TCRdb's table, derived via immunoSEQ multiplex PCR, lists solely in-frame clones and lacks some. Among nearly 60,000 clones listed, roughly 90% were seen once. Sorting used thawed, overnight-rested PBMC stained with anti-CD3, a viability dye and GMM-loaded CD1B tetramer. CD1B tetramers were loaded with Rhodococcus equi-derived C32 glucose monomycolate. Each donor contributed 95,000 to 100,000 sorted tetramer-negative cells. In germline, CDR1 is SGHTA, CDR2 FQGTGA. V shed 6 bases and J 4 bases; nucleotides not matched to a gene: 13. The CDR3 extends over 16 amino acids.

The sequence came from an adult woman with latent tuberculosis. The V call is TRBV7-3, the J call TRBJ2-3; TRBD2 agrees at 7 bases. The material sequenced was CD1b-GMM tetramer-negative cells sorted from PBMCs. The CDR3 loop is CASSLDGAGPPDTQYF. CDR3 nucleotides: TGTGCCAGCAGTTTAGATGGAGCGGGACCCCCAGATACGCAGTATTTT.